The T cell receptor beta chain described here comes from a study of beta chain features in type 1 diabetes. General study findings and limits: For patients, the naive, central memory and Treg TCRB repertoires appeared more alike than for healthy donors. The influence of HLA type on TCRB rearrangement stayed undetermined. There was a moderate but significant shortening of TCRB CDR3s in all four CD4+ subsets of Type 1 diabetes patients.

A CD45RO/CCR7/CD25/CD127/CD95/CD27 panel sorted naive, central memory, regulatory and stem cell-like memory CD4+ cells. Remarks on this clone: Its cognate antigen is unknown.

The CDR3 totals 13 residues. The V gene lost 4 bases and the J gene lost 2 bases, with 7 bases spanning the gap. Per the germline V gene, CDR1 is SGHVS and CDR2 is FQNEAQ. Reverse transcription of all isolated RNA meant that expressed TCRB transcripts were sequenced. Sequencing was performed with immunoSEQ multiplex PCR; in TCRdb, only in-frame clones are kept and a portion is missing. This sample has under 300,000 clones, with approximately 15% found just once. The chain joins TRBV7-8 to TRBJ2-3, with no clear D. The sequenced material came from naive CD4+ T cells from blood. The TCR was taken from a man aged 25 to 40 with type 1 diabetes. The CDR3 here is CASSYSLTDTQYF. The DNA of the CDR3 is TGTGCCAGCAGCTATTCTCTCACAGATACGCAGTATTTT.